This T cell receptor beta chain was sequenced during a study of T-cell memory formation after mild COVID-19. Across the whole study: TCR clusters mostly belonged to single donors.

After 5'RACE with constant-segment primers, TCR alpha and TCR beta cDNA libraries carrying sample barcodes and UMIs were obtained. TCRdb re-analysed the 5' RACE reads in MiXCR, keeping a single row per CDR3 protein. The profile shows around 130,000 distinct CDR3 sequences, about 6.5% of them singletons. The length of the CDR3 is 14 residues. V was pared by 5 bases and J by 5 bases, with 13 bases between. Germline CDR1 and CDR2: SEHNR and FQNEAQ (reference sequence). The receptor was isolated from an adult woman who had mild COVID-19 (a few samples of this study predate the infection). Cell type and time point are not known. The source material was PBMCs or a T cell subset sorted from them (not recorded which). The chain is built from TRBV7-9 and TRBJ2-1; D is perhaps TRBD2 (5 bases). The CDR3 DNA reads TGTGCCAGCAGCCGACCGAGGGCTAACAATGAGCAGTTCTTC. Amino acids: CASSRPRANNEQFF.